This T cell receptor (beta chain) was retrieved from a study of blood T cell repertoires in COVID-19. Across the study: Specimens from acute and convalescent COVID-19 originated in the United States, Italy and Spain. PBMCs, B-cell-depleted T cells, or T cells were the source of the cDNA or gDNA that made up the material.

The CDR3 has 12 residues. The V and J ends lost 6 bases and 0 bases respectively, with 3 bases between them. Per germline, CDR1 LGHDT and CDR2 YNNKEL (reference sequence). In the study's own analysis: How many nucleated cells were present was estimated from reference gene primer amplification. TCRdb's copy holds only in-frame clones and misses some; the assay was immunoSEQ multiplex PCR. The V and J calls and the clone size are those of that table, but D and trimming were determined from the DNA. The repertoire holds about 140,000 clones, 79% seen once, with approximately 3.6% in the top ten. This TCR was recovered from a man in his sixties with acute or convalescent COVID-19. The rearrangement joins TRBV3-1 (or the pseudogene TRBV3-2) to TRBJ1-3; D remains unclear. Sequences were obtained from peripheral blood. The DNA for the CDR3 is TGTGCCAGCAGACTCTCTGGAAACACCATATATTTT. Its translation: CASRLSGNTIYF.